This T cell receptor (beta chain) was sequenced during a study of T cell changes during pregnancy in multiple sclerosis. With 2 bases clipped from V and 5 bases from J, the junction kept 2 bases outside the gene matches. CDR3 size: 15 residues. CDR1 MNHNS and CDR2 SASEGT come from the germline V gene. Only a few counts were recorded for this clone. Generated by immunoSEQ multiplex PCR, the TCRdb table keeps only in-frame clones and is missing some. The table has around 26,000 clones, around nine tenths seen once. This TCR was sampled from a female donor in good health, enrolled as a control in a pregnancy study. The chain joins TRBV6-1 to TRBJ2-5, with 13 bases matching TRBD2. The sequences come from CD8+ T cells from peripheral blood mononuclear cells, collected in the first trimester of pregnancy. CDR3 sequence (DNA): TGTGCCAGCAGTGAAACTAGCGGGGGGGCCGAGACCCAGTACTTC. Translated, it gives CASSETSGGAETQYF.